This T cell receptor beta chain emerged from a study of shared clonotypes between healthy human individuals. Assay used: immunoSEQ multiplex PCR; TCRdb lists only in-frame clones, some missing. The sample includes millions of clones, just over 90% of them seen just once. Concerning this clone itself: As yet, its antigen is unknown. Other DNA sequences in the sample encode the same CDR3.

Study-level findings and limits: An anticipated effect of sequencing depth on clonotype sharing among donors was recognized.

Specimen: naive CD4+ T cells from PBMCs. Subset in this sample: CD45RA+ positively selected. This clonotype originated in a man between 18 and 35 years old in good health. Some clones in this sample may be carry-over from other donors' samples.

The CDR3 nucleotides are TGTGCCAGCTCACCCGGGGGTTTAGATACGCAGTATTTT. It encodes CASSPGGLDTQYF. This chain joins TRBV18 and TRBJ2-3; possibly TRBD2 for D (6 bases). The germline V gene has CDR1 KGHSH and CDR2 LQKENI. Deletions cut 3 bases from V and 5 bases from J, with 9 bases between. The CDR3 length is 13 residues.